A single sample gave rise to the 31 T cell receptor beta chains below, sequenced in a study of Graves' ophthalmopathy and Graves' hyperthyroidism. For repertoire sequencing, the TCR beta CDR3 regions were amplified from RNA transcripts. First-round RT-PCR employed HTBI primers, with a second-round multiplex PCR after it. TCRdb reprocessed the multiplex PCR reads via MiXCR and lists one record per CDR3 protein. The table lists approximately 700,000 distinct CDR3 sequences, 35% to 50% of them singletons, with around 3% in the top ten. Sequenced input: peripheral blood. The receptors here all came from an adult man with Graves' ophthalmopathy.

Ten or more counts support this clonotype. The CDR3 here is CASSLGRNRGYGYTF. The DNA of the CDR3 is TGTGCCAGCAGCCTGGGCCGTAATAGAGGGTATGGCTACACCTTC. V and J are TRBV12-3 or TRBV12-4 and TRBJ1-2, with unresolved D. The germline V and J ends were trimmed by 6 bases and 5 bases, with 19 bases remaining between them. The CDR3 loop spans 15 amino acids.

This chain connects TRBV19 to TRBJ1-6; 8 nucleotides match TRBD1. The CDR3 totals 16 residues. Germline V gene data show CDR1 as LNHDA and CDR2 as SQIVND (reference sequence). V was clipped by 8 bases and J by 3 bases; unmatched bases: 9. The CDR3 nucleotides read TGTGCCAGTCCTCCCTGGACAGGGAACTATAATTCACCCCTCCACTTT. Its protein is CASPPWTGNYNSPLHF.

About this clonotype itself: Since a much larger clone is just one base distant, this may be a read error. The CDR3 nucleotides read TGTGCCATCAGTAGCTCCAGGGAGCTGTTTTTT. It yields the protein CAISSSRELFF. The chain employs TRBV10-3 and TRBJ2-2; D is ambiguous. Germline CDR1 and CDR2: ENHRY and SYGVKD. The CDR3 sequence is 11 residues long. The V end was cut by 5 bases, the J end by 9 bases, with 7 bases between.

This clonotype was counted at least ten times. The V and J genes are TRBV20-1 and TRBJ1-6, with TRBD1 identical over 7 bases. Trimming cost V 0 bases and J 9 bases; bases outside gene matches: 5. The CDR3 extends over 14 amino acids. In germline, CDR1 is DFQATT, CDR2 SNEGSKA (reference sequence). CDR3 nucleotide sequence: TGCAGTGCTAGAGAAGGGACAGAGAGTTCACCCCTCCACTTT. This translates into CSAREGTESSPLHF.

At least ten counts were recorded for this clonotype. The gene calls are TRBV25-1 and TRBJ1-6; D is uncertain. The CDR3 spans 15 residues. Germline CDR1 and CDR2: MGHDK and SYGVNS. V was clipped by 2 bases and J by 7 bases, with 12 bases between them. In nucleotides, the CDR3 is TGTGCCAGCAGTGAAGGGGTGGGTTTGAATTCACCCCTCCACTTT. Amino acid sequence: CASSEGVGLNSPLHF.

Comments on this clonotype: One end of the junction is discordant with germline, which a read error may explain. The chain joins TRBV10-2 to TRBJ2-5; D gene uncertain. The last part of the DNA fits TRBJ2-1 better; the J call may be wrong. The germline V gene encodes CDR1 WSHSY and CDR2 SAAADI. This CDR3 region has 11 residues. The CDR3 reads CASTNLVEQFF. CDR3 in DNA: TGTGCCAGCACCAATTTGGTGGAGCAGTTCTTC.

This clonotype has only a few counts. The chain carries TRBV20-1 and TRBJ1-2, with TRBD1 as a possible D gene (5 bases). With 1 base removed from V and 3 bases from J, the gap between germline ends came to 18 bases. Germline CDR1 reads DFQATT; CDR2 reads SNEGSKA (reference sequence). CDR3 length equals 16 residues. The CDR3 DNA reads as TGCAGTGCTAGAGCGACAAGTTTGGGGCCGTACTATGGCTACACCTTC. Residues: CSARATSLGPYYGYTF.

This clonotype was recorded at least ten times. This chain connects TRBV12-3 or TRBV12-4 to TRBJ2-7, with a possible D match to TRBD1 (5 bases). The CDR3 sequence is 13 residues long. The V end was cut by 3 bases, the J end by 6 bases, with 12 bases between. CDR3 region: CASSLLRVAEQYF. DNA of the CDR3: TGTGCCAGCAGTTTGCTCAGGGTGGCCGAGCAGTACTTC.

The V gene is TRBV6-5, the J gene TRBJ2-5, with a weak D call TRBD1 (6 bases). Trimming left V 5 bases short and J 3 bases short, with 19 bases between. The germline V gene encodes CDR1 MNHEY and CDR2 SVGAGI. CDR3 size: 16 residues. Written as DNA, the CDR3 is TGTGCCAGCAGTGATGGCGCCACTTCAGGGGAAGAGACCCAGTACTTC. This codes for CASSDGATSGEETQYF.

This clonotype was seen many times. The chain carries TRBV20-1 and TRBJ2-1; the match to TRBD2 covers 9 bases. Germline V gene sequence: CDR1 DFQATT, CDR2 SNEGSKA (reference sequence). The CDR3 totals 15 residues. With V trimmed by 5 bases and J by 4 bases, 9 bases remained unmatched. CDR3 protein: CSAVVAGAPYNEQFF. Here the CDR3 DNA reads TGCAGTGCTGTAGTAGCGGGAGCGCCTTACAATGAGCAGTTCTTC.

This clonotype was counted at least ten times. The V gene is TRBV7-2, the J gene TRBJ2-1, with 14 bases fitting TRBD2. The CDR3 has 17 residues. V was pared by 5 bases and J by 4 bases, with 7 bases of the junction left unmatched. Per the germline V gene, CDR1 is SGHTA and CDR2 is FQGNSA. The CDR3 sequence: CASSPPGLAGAYNEQFF. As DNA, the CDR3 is TGTGCCAGCAGCCCGCCGGGACTAGCGGGAGCATACAATGAGCAGTTCTTC.

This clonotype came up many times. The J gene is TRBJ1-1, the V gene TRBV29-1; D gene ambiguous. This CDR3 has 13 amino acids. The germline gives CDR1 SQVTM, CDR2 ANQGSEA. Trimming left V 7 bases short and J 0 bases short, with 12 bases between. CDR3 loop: CSAEGAVNTEAFF. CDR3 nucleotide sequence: TGCAGCGCTGAGGGCGCGGTGAACACTGAAGCTTTCTTT. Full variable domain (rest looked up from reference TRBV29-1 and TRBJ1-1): SAVISQKPSRDICQRGTSLTIQCQVDSQVTMMFWYRQQPGQSLTLIATANQGSEATYESGFVIDKFPISRPNLTFSTLTVSNMSPEDSSIYLCSAEGAVNTEAFFGQGTRLTVV.

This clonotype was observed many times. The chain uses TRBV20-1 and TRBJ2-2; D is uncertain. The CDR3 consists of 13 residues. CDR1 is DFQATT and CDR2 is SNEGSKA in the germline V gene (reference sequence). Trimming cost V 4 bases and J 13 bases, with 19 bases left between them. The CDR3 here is CSATRTGDGMLFF. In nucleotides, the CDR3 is TGCAGTGCTACCAGAACGGGCGATGGTATGCTGTTTTTT.

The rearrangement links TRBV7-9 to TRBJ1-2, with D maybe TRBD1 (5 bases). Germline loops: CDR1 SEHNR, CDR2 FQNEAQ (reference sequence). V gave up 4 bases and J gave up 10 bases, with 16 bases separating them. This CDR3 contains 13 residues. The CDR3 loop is CASSSRGGWAYTF. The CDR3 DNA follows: TGTGCCAGCAGCTCCCGGGGCGGATGGGCCTACACCTTC.

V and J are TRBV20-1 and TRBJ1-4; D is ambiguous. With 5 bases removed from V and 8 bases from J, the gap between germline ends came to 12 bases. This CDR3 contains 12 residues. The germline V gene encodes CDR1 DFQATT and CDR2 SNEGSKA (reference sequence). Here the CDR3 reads CSAEPLGEKLFF. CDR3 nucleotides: TGCAGTGCTGAACCTTTGGGGGAAAAACTGTTTTTT.

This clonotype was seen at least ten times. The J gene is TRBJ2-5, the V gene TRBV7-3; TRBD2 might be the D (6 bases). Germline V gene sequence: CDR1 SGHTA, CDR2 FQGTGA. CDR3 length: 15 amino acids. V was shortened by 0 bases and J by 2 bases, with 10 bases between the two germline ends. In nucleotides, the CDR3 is TGTGCCAGCAGCTTAACTGGACTACAGCAAGAGACCCAGTACTTC. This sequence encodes CASSLTGLQQETQYF.

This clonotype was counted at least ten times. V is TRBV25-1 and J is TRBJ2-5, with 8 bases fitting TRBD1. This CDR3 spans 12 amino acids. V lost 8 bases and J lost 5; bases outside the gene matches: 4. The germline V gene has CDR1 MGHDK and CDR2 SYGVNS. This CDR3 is CASGQGLETQYF. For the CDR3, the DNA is TGTGCCAGCGGACAGGGATTGGAGACCCAGTACTTC.

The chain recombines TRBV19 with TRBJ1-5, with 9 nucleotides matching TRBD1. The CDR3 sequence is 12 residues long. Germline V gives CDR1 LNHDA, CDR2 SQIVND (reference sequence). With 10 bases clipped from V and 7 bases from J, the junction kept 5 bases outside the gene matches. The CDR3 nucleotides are TGTGCCACGACCGGGACAGGGCAGCCCCAGCATTTT. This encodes CATTGTGQPQHF.

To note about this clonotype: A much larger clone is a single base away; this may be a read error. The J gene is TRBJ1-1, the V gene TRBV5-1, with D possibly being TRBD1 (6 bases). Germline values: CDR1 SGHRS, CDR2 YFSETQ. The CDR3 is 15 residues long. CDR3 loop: CASSLAGGRNTEASF. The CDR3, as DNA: TGCGCCAGCAGCTTGGCTGGGGGCCGGAACACTGAAGCTTCCTTT.

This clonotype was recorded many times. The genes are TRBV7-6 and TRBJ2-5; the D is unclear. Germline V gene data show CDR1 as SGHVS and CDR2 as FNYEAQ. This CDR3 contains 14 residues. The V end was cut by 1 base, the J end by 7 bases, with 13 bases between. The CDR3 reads CASSLDLELGTQYF. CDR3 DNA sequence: TGTGCCAGCAGCTTAGATCTGGAGTTGGGGACCCAGTACTTC.

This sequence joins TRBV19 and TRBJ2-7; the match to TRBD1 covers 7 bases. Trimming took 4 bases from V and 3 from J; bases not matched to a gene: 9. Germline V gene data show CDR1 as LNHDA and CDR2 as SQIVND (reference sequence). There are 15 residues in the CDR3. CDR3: CASSTAPGTVYEQYF. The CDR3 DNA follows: TGTGCCAGTAGTACCGCACCCGGGACAGTCTACGAGCAGTACTTC. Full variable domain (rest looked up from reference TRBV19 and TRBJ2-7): DGGITQSPKYLFRKEGQNVTLSCEQNLNHDAMYWYRQDPGQGLRLIYYSQIVNDFQKGDIAEGYSVSREKKESFPLTVTSAQKNPTAFYLCASSTAPGTVYEQYFGPGTRLTVT.

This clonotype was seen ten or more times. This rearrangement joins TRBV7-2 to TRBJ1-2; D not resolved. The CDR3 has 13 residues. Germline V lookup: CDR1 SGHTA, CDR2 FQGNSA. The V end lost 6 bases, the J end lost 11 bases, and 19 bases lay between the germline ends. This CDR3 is CASRFSGKGEYTF. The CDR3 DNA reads TGTGCCAGCAGATTTAGTGGGAAGGGAGAATACACCTTC. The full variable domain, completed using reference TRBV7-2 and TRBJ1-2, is GAGVSQSPSNKVTEKGKDVELRCDPISGHTALYWYRQSLGQGLEFLIYFQGNSAPDKSGLPSDRFSAERTGGSVSTLTIQRTQQEDSAVYLCASRFSGKGEYTFGSGTRLTVV.

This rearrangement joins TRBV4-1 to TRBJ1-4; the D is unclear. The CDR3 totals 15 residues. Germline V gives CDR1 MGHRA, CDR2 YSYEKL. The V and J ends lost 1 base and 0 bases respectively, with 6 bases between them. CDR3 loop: CASSQVRATNEKLFF. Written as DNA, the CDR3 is TGCGCCAGCAGCCAAGTAAGGGCAACTAATGAAAAACTGTTTTTT.

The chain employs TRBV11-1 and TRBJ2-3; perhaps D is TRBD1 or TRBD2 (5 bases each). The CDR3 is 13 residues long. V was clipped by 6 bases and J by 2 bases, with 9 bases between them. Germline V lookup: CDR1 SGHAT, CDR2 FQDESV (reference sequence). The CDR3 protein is CASSFGATDTQYF. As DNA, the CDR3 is TGTGCCAGCAGTTTCGGGGCCACAGATACGCAGTATTTT. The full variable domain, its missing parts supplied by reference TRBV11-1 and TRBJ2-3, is EAEVAQSPRYKITEKSQAVAFWCDPISGHATLYWYRQILGQGPELLVQFQDESVVDDSQLPKDRFSAERLKGVDSTLKIQPAELGDSAMYLCASSFGATDTQYFGPGTRLTVL.

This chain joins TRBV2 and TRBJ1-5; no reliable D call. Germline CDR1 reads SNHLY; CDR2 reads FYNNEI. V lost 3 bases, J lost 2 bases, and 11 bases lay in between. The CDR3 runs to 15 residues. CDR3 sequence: CASSDRGNGNQPQHF. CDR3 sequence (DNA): TGTGCCAGCAGTGACCGTGGGAATGGCAATCAGCCCCAGCATTTT.

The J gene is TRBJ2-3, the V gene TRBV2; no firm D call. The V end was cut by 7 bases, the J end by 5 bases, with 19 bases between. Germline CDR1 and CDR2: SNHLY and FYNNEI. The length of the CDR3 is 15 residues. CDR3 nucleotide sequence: TGTGCCAGCAAAAAGCACTCCTCTAGGGAAGATACGCAGTATTTT. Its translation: CASKKHSSREDTQYF.

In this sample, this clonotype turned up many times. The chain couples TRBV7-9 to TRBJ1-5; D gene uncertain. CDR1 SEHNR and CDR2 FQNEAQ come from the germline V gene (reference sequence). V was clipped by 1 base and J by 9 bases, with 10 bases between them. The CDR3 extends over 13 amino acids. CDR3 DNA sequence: TGTGCCAGCAGCTTAGGTAGCCTCAGGCCCCAGCATTTT. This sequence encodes CASSLGSLRPQHF.

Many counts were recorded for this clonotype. In DNA, the CDR3 is TGCGCCAGCAGCCAGATCGGCACCAATCAGCCCCAGCATTTT. The encoded protein is CASSQIGTNQPQHF. The chain recombines TRBV4-1 with TRBJ1-5; no firm D call. Trimming pared 3 bases from V and 3 bases from J, leaving 9 bases between. CDR1 and CDR2 from the germline V gene are MGHRA and YSYEKL. The CDR3 runs 14 residues.

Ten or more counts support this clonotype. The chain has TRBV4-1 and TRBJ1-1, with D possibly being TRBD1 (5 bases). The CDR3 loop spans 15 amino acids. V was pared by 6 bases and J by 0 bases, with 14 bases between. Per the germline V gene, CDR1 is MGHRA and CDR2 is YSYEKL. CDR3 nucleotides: TGCGCCAGCAGTCGCGAAACAGGTCTGAACACTGAAGCTTTCTTT. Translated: CASSRETGLNTEAFF.

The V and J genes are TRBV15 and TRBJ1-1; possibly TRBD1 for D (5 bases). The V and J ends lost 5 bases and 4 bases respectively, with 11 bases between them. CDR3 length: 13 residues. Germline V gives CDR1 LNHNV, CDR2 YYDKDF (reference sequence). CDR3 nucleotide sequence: TGTGCCACCAGCCCCCTGGGGGGCACTGAAGCTTTCTTT. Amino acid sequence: CATSPLGGTEAFF.

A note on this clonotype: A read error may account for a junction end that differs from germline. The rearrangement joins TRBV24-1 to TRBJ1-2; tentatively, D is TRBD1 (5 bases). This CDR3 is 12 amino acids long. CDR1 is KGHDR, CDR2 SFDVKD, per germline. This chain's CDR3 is CATGDQQDGYTF. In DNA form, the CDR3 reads TGCGCCACCGGTGATCAACAGGATGGCTACACCTTC.